Listed below are T cell receptor beta chains from one sample, sequenced in a study of cytomegalovirus exposure and HLA in healthy donors. TCRdb keeps only in-frame clones here, not all; method: immunoSEQ multiplex PCR. Of roughly 120,000 clones in the sample, around 82% were seen once. Sequencing input: PBMCs. The source is a woman in her 30s in good health and CMV-seropositive. Each CDR3 is given with its conserved first and last residue. Each record gives: clone size, J gene, D gene, V gene, CDR3 protein, CDR3 DNA. D genes are given only for firm matches. A row's size may be missing; if present it is once, few, many or a size class.

NA,TRBJ1-5,NA,TRBV12-5,CASAKPRTEGSQPQHF,TGTGCTAGTGCTAAACCCCGGACAGAAGGTAGTCAGCCCCAGCATTTT
NA,TRBJ2-5,TRBD1,TRBV5-4,CASSTGQNLYF,TGTGCCAGCAGCACGGGACAGAACCTCTACTTC
NA,TRBJ2-5,NA,TRBV4-1,CASSQEDVGGGPLGSQYF,TGCGCCAGCAGCCAAGAAGATGTAGGGGGGGGCCCTTTAGGGAGCCAGTACTTC
NA,TRBJ2-1,NA,TRBV7-7,CASSLSGSSYNEQFF,TGTGCTAGCAGCTTAAGTGGGAGCTCCTACAATGAGCAGTTCTTC
NA,TRBJ2-2,TRBD2,TRBV19,CASSPGTSGWRDTGELFF,TGTGCCAGTAGTCCCGGGACTAGCGGGTGGCGGGACACCGGGGAGCTGTTTTTT
few,TRBJ1-5,NA,TRBV30,CAWSRGVDQPQHF,TGTGCCTGGAGCCGCGGGGTAGATCAGCCCCAGCATTTT
NA,TRBJ2-5,NA,TRBV6-5,CASSSRAKKTQYF,TGTGCCAGCAGTTCCAGGGCCAAAAAGACCCAGTACTTC
once,TRBJ2-3,TRBD1,TRBV10-2,CASSEFRQGTSTDTQYF,TGCGCCAGCAGTGAGTTCCGACAGGGGACCAGCACAGATACGCAGTATTTT
NA,TRBJ1-3,NA,TRBV4-1,CASCAYGSSGNTIYF,TGCGCCAGCTGCGCTTATGGGAGCTCTGGAAACACCATATATTTT
NA,TRBJ1-5,TRBD1,TRBV30,CAWDRTGNQPQHF,TGTGCCTGGGATAGGACAGGGAATCAGCCCCAGCATTTT
once,TRBJ1-2,TRBD1,TRBV6-5,CASIPTGGYGYTF,TGTGCCAGCATCCCGACAGGGGGCTATGGCTACACCTTC
NA,TRBJ1-1,NA,TRBV10-3,CAISVYMNTEAFF,TGTGCCATCAGTGTGTATATGAACACTGAAGCTTTCTTT
NA,TRBJ2-3,NA,TRBV6-1,CASSEFDRVDTQYF,TGTGCCAGCAGTGAATTTGACCGGGTAGATACGCAGTATTTT
few,TRBJ2-3,NA,TRBV5-1,CASSLGRLWDTQYF,TGCGCCAGCAGCTTGGGACGACTATGGGATACGCAGTATTTC
NA,TRBJ1-6,NA,TRBV30,CARSGDQISSPLHF,TGTGCCAGATCAGGGGACCAGATCTCCTCACCCCTCCACTTT
few,TRBJ1-4,TRBD1,TRBV5-1,CASSSGGTNEKLFF,TGCGCCAGCAGCTCAGGGGGCACTAATGAAAAACTGTTTTTT
few,TRBJ2-3,TRBD2,TRBV6-4,CASSQKGTSGGGVDTQYF,TGTGCCAGCAGCCAGAAAGGGACTAGCGGGGGAGGAGTAGATACGCAGTATTTT
NA,TRBJ2-5,TRBD1,TRBV5-1,CASRQNGQAGETQYF,TGCGCCAGCAGGCAAAACGGACAGGCTGGTGAGACCCAGTACTTC
NA,TRBJ1-1,NA,TRBV28,CASRRPEGTEAFF,TGTGCCAGCAGGAGACCGGAGGGCACTGAAGCTTTCTTT
NA,TRBJ2-7,NA,TRBV15,CATRAGHTYEQYF,TGTGCCACTCGGGCTGGACACACCTACGAGCAGTACTTC
once,TRBJ2-5,TRBD1,TRBV11-3,CASSLTDRVAGMETQYF,TGTGCCAGCAGCCTGACGGACAGGGTTGCGGGGATGGAGACCCAGTACTTC
NA,TRBJ2-2,NA,TRBV7-9,CASSQLSGANTGELFF,TGTGCCAGCAGCCAACTCTCGGGGGCGAACACCGGGGAGCTGTTTTTT
NA,TRBJ1-1,NA,TRBV6-1,CASSGQTNTEAFF,TGTGCCAGCAGTGGACAGACCAACACTGAAGCTTTCTTT
once,TRBJ2-3,TRBD2,TRBV6-5,CASSSGTAIEDTQYF,TGTGCCAGCAGCAGCGGGACTGCCATCGAGGATACGCAGTATTTT
NA,TRBJ1-4,NA,TRBV28,CASNTPGGNGVLFF,TGTGCCAGCAACACCCCGGGGGGAAATGGGGTACTGTTTTTT
once,TRBJ2-3,NA,TRBV9,CASSVDSLAASTDTQYF,TGTGCCAGCAGCGTAGATAGTCTAGCAGCTAGCACAGATACGCAGTATTTT
NA,TRBJ1-1,NA,TRBV11-3,CASSSQQAMNTEAFF,TGTGCCAGCAGCTCCCAACAGGCGATGAACACTGAAGCTTTCTTT
few,TRBJ1-1,NA,TRBV11-2,CASSPNPTSEAFF,TGTGCCAGCAGCCCCAACCCCACTTCTGAAGCTTTCTTT
few,TRBJ2-7,TRBD1,TRBV7-2,CASRDRDRLSYEQYF,TGTGCCAGCAGAGATCGGGACAGGTTATCCTACGAGCAGTACTTC
NA,TRBJ1-4,TRBD1,TRBV6-5,CASSYEWGQGNEKLFF,TGTGCCAGCAGTTACGAATGGGGACAGGGTAATGAAAAACTGTTTTTT
NA,TRBJ2-1,TRBD2,TRBV2,CASSEKRGGNEQFF,TGTGCCAGCAGTGAAAAGCGGGGAGGAAATGAGCAGTTCTTC
NA,TRBJ1-6,NA,TRBV30,CAWSVLRYYRDSPLHF,TGTGCCTGGAGTGTACTTCGGTACTACCGGGATTCACCCCTCCACTTT
NA,TRBJ2-1,TRBD2,TRBV25-1,CASSWTSGNEQFF,TGTGCCAGCAGCTGGACTAGCGGCAATGAGCAGTTCTTC
few,TRBJ2-7,NA,TRBV5-1,CASSLSVLSYEQYF,TGCGCCAGCAGCTTGTCAGTTCTGTCCTACGAGCAGTACTTC
NA,TRBJ1-1,NA,TRBV5-1,CASSLGQEAFF,TGCGCCAGCAGCTTGGGACAGGAAGCTTTCTTT
NA,TRBJ1-2,NA,TRBV27,CASSLSQGNYGYTF,TGTGCCAGCAGTTTATCGCAGGGTAACTATGGCTACACCTTC
NA,TRBJ2-2,TRBD1,TRBV5-1,CASSSGDRGNTGELFF,TGCGCCAGCAGCTCGGGGGACAGGGGGAACACCGGGGAGCTGTTTTTT
NA,TRBJ1-3,NA,TRBV19,CASSLHGSDSGNTIYF,TGTGCCAGTAGTTTGCACGGGTCAGACTCTGGAAACACCATATATTTT
once,TRBJ1-3,TRBD1,TRBV7-9,CASIPWTGAYSGNTIYF,TGTGCCAGCATTCCTTGGACAGGGGCGTACTCTGGAAACACCATATATTTT
NA,TRBJ2-7,TRBD1,TRBV19,CASSDRTGPYEQYF,TGTGCCAGTAGTGACCGGACAGGGCCCTACGAGCAGTACTTC
NA,TRBJ1-5,TRBD1,TRBV29-1,CSVRQGGNQPQHF,TGCAGCGTGAGACAGGGGGGCAATCAGCCCCAGCATTTT
once,TRBJ1-1,TRBD1,TRBV11-2,CASSLRGQVQNTEAFF,TGTGCCAGCAGCTTAAGGGGACAGGTTCAGAACACTGAAGCTTTCTTT
NA,TRBJ2-1,NA,TRBV19,CASSMGRAGEQFF,TGTGCCAGTAGTATGGGTCGGGCAGGGGAGCAGTTCTTC
NA,TRBJ2-5,NA,TRBV18,CASSPGQNQETQYF,TGTGCCAGCTCACCTGGACAAAACCAAGAGACCCAGTACTTC
NA,TRBJ2-1,TRBD2,TRBV11-1,CASSSLQRGVNEQFF,TGTGCCAGCAGCTCCCTCCAGCGGGGGGTCAATGAGCAGTTCTTC
NA,TRBJ1-1,NA,TRBV9,CASTLTGANTEAFF,TGTGCCAGCACCCTTACAGGAGCGAACACTGAAGCTTTCTTT
few,TRBJ1-1,TRBD1,TRBV7-9,CASSRTGVTEAFF,TGTGCCAGCAGCCGAACAGGGGTGACTGAAGCTTTCTTT
once,TRBJ2-3,NA,TRBV10-3,CAISEGAGTTDTQYF,TGTGCCATCAGTGAAGGAGCGGGTACCACAGATACGCAGTATTTT
NA,TRBJ1-5,NA,TRBV6-6,CASSPRGSNQPQHF,TGTGCCAGCAGCCCCCGGGGGAGCAATCAGCCCCAGCATTTT
once,TRBJ1-6,NA,TRBV6-5,CASGPEPENALHF,TGTGCCAGCGGCCCCGAGCCGGAGAATGCCCTCCACTTT